This entry features one T cell receptor (beta chain) sequence. Clones were sequenced by immunoSEQ multiplex PCR, and TCRdb holds only the in-frame ones, with some missing. The table records about 150,000 clones, 79% of them present only once. The record originates from a study of cytotoxic CD8 clonotypes in ibrutinib-treated CLL. Trimming took 5 bases from V and 4 from J; bases not matched to a gene: 5. CDR1 and CDR2 from the germline V gene are MDHEN and SYDVKM. The CDR3 loop spans 15 amino acids. This sample comprised PBMCs, obtained after 12 months of ibrutinib treatment. The source is a human donor with chronic lymphocytic leukemia. The chain combines TRBV28 with TRBJ1-4, with TRBD1 matching 9 bases. In DNA form, the CDR3 reads TGTGCCAGCAGTAACCTGGACAGGGGTAATGAAAAACTGTTTTTT. Protein sequence: CASSNLDRGNEKLFF.